Below, 18 T cell receptor beta chains from the same sample are listed, as sequenced in a study of vaccination and CD4 T cells after COVID-19. The time point was: late sampling 161 to 241 days after vaccination in a few convalescent patients. Treatment reported: 10-day PBMC culture with coronavirus spike peptide pools or control peptides (ViraFEST assay). No antigen has been assigned to these receptors. The Oncomine TCR Beta short-read assay was what sequenced the DNA obtained from cultured CD4+ T cells. TCRdb called the PCR reads again in MiXCR, with one record for every CDR3 protein. The sample lists 18,000 or so distinct CDR3 sequences; about 51% were seen once. The source was CD4+ T cells from blood, cultured in vitro, collected about 7 months after SARS-CoV-2 vaccination. The receptor source for this set is a human donor who had recovered from COVID-19.

The rearrangement uses TRBV15 and TRBJ2-7, with 15 positions matching TRBD2. The CDR3 spans 17 residues. With 1 base clipped from V and 4 bases from J, the junction kept 5 bases outside the gene matches. Looked up from germline, CDR1 is LNHNV and CDR2 is YYDKDF (reference sequence). The DNA of the CDR3 is TGTGCCACCAGCAGAGGAGGGACTAGCGGGAGGATGTACGAGCAGTACTTC. Translating it yields CATSRGGTSGRMYEQYF.

The genes are TRBV7-2 and TRBJ2-3, with 8 bases identical to TRBD1. Germline V lookup: CDR1 SGHTA, CDR2 FQGNSA. The CDR3 has 15 residues. V trimming: 5 bases; J trimming: 5 bases; junction bases outside the gene matches: 9. This CDR3 is CASSLNGQGLDTQYF. For the CDR3, the DNA is TGTGCCAGCAGCCTAAACGGACAGGGTTTAGATACGCAGTATTTT.

CDR3 residues: CASSARQGSNEQFF. The CDR3 nucleotides are TGTGCCAGCAGCGCCCGACAGGGTTCTAATGAGCAGTTCTTC. This chain uses TRBV7-6 with TRBJ2-1; 7 bases line up with TRBD1. This CDR3 contains 14 residues. The germline V gene has CDR1 SGHVS and CDR2 FNYEAQ. Trimming cost V 5 bases and J 7 bases; bases outside gene matches: 8.

This clonotype was detected a few times. The chain carries TRBV6-1 and TRBJ1-5; perhaps TRBD1 as D (6 bases). Per the germline V gene, CDR1 is MNHNS and CDR2 is SASEGT. V dropped 3 bases and J dropped 0 bases, with 15 bases sitting between them. There are 17 residues in the CDR3. The CDR3 loop is CASSDWGRGGSNQPQHF. The CDR3 DNA sequence: TGTGCCAGCAGTGATTGGGGCAGGGGTGGTAGCAATCAGCCCCAGCATTTT.

The CDR3 loop reads CASSFTSGGAGEQFF. The CDR3 coding sequence is TGTGCCAGCAGCTTCACCAGCGGGGGGGCTGGTGAGCAGTTCTTC. The V gene is TRBV11-1, the J gene TRBJ2-1, with 10 bases identical to TRBD2. CDR3 length: 15 residues. Germline V lookup: CDR1 SGHAT, CDR2 FQDESV (reference sequence). Trimming cost V 3 bases and J 9 bases; bases outside gene matches: 8.

The chain links TRBV6-4 to TRBJ2-2, with 8 bases fitting TRBD2. J was trimmed by 6 bases and V by 5 bases; bases with no gene match: 5. From germline, CDR1 is MRHNA and CDR2 SNTAGT. The CDR3 spans 14 residues. The CDR3 DNA reads as TGTGCCAGCAGTACCATAGCGGGGCCCGGGGAGCTGTTTTTT. Translated, it gives CASSTIAGPGELFF.

This chain uses TRBV6-4 with TRBJ2-3; D gene unclear. The CDR3 extends over 14 amino acids. Trimming took off 0 bases at V and 2 bases at J, with 6 bases between the two ends. CDR1 and CDR2 from the germline V gene are MRHNA and SNTAGT. As DNA, the CDR3 is TGTGCCAGCAGTGACTCTGATGCCACAGATACGCAGTATTTT. It is translated as CASSDSDATDTQYF.

CDR3 loop: CASSLGQGGNTIYF. CDR3 in DNA: TGTGCCAGCAGCCTCGGGCAGGGAGGAAACACCATATATTTT. The chain uses TRBV6-1 and TRBJ1-3; possibly TRBD1 for D (5 bases). Deletions cut 6 bases from V and 4 bases from J, with 13 bases between. The length of the CDR3 is 14 residues. Germline V gene sequence: CDR1 MNHNS, CDR2 SASEGT.

The CDR3 sequence is CASRRNSGGLSSPLHF. The CDR3 DNA follows: TGTGCCAGTCGGCGTAATTCGGGCGGGTTAAGTTCACCCCTCCACTTT. The chain uses TRBV19 and TRBJ1-6; D is unclear. The germline V gene has CDR1 LNHDA and CDR2 SQIVND (reference sequence). Between the trimmed V and J ends, which lost 8 bases and 9 bases, there was a span of 23 bases. The CDR3 sequence is 16 residues long.

This clonotype was detected a few times. The chain has TRBV6-1 and TRBJ1-2; tentative D call: TRBD1 (5 bases). Trimming took 8 bases from V and 0 from J, leaving 13 bases between them. This CDR3 has 14 residues. CDR1 is MNHNS, CDR2 SASEGT, per germline. CDR3 DNA sequence: TGTGCCAGCGTTCGGGGCTCCCCTAACTATGGCTACACCTTC. Protein sequence: CASVRGSPNYGYTF.

V gene TRBV20-1 combines with J gene TRBJ2-7, with TRBD2 matching over 11 bases. From germline, CDR1 is DFQATT and CDR2 SNEGSKA (reference sequence). V dropped 5 bases and J dropped 3; count of bases not matched to a gene: 6. This CDR3 has 14 amino acids. The CDR3 coding sequence is TGCAGTGCTGCTCCTAGCGGGGGGTACTACGAGCAGTACTTC. Translation gives CSAAPSGGYYEQYF.

This chain uses TRBV7-8 with TRBJ2-3, with D possibly matching TRBD1 (6 bases). Germline loops: CDR1 SGHVS, CDR2 FQNEAQ. Trimming cost V 0 bases and J 5 bases, with 15 bases left between them. The CDR3 spans 16 residues. The CDR3 DNA sequence: TGTGCCAGCAGCTTAGCACCCCTTACGACAGGAGATACGCAGTATTTT. It yields the protein CASSLAPLTTGDTQYF.

This rearrangement joins TRBV5-1 to TRBJ2-1; TRBD2 might be the D (6 bases). CDR3 length equals 15 residues. Germline CDR1 reads SGHRS; CDR2 reads YFSETQ. V lost 0 bases and J lost 5, with 12 bases in between. This CDR3 is CASSLERAGNNEQFF. The CDR3, as DNA: TGCGCCAGCAGCTTGGAGCGGGCAGGGAACAATGAGCAGTTCTTC.

The V and J genes are TRBV6-5 and TRBJ1-1, with 7 bases aligning to TRBD1. The V and J ends lost 3 bases and 4 bases, in that order; junction bases with no gene match: 2. Germline values: CDR1 MNHEY, CDR2 SVGAGI. The CDR3 has 13 residues. The CDR3 nucleotides are TGTGCCAGCAGTTATGAGGGGGCCACTGAAGCTTTCTTT. Translated, it gives CASSYEGATEAFF.

The chain links TRBV7-8 to TRBJ2-7; 11 nucleotides align to TRBD2. Trimming cost V 5 bases and J 7 bases; bases outside gene matches: 4. From germline, CDR1 is SGHVS and CDR2 FQNEAQ. The CDR3 runs to 13 residues. CDR3 amino acids: CASSRLAGHEQYF. In DNA form, the CDR3 reads TGTGCCAGCAGCAGACTAGCGGGACATGAGCAGTACTTC.

This clonotype showed up just a few times. The chain uses TRBV19 and TRBJ1-1; 7 bases map to TRBD1. The V gene's germline CDR1 is LNHDA and CDR2 SQIVND (reference sequence). The CDR3 runs 14 residues. The ends lost 5 bases at V and 2 bases at J; junction bases unmatched: 5. The DNA for the CDR3 is TGTGCCAGTAGTCCCTACAGGGGAAACACTGAAGCTTTCTTT. This encodes CASSPYRGNTEAFF.

The V and J genes are TRBV7-2 and TRBJ2-7; 7 bases match TRBD1. J gave up 3 bases and V 2 bases, and 4 bases lay outside the gene matches. The germline V gene has CDR1 SGHTA and CDR2 FQGNSA. The CDR3 is 14 residues long. The CDR3 loop is CASSLRQGDYEQYF. The CDR3, as DNA: TGTGCCAGCAGCTTACGGCAGGGGGACTACGAGCAGTACTTC.

CDR3 amino acids: CASSQDRGDQPQHF. The DNA for the CDR3 is TGTGCCAGCAGCCAGGACAGGGGGGATCAGCCCCAGCATTTT. The chain carries TRBV7-2 and TRBJ1-5, with 10 bases fitting TRBD1. V trimming: 5 bases; J trimming: 5 bases; junction bases outside the gene matches: 3. The CDR3 is made up of 14 amino acids. The V gene's germline CDR1 is SGHTA and CDR2 FQGNSA.